This TCR beta chain emerged from a study of T cell responses to AZD1222 COVID-19 vaccine. Findings of the study overall: CD4 TCRs covered the whole spike, strongest at regions 160-218 and 743-854.

This clone appeared many times. Its antigen remains unidentified. The CDR3 has 14 residues. Germline CDR1 MRHNA, CDR2 SNTAGT. Losses at the gene ends were 3 bases for V and 1 base for J; bases not matched to a gene: 0. Measured with immunoSEQ multiplex PCR; TCRdb has only the in-frame clones, and not every one. The table lists tens of thousands of clones, 80% to 90% of them singletons. This receptor was identified in an adult in good health. The specimen comprised peripheral blood, sampled on day 0 of MenACWY control vaccination. The chain carries TRBV6-4 and TRBJ2-3; 8 bases are shared with TRBD2. The CDR3 spells CASSERGGTDTQYF. The CDR3 nucleotides are TGTGCCAGCAGTGAGCGGGGGGGCACAGATACGCAGTATTTT.